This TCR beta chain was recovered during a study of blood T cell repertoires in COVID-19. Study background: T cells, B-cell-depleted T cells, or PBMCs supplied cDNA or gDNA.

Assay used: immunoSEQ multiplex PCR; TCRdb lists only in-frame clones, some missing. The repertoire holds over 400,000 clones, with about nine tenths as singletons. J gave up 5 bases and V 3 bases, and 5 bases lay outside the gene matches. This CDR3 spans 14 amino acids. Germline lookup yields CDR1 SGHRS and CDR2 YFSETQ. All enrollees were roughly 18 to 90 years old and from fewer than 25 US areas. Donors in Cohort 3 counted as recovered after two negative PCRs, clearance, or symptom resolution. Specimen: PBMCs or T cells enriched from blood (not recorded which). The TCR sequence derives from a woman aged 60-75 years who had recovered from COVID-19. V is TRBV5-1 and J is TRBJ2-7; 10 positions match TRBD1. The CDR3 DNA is TGCGCCAGCAGCTCTGGTGGGACAGGGGACGAGCAGTACTTC. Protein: CASSSGGTGDEQYF.